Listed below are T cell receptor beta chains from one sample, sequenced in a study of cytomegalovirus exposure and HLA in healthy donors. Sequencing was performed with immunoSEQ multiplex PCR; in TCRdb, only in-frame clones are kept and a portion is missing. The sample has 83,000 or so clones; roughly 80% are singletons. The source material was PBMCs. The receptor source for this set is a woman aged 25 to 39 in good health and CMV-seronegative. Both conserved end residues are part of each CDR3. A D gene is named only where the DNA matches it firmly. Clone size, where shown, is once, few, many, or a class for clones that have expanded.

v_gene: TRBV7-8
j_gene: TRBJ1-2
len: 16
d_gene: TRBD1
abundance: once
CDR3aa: CASSPGQPTFAYGYTF
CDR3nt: TGTGCCAGCAGCCCGGGACAGCCCACGTTTGCCTATGGCTACACCTTC

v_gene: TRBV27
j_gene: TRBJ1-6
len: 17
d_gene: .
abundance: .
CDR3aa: CASSPKHRPPYNSPLHF
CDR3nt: TGTGCCAGCAGTCCCAAGCATCGCCCTCCCTATAATTCACCCCTCCACTTT

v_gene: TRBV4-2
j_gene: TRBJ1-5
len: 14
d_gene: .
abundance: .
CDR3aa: CASSQDGGNQPQHF
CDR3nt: TGTGCCAGCAGCCAAGACGGGGGCAATCAGCCCCAGCATTTT

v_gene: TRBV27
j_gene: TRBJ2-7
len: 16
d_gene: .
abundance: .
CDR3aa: CASSFLYNLGAEEQYF
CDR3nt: TGTGCCAGCAGTTTTCTCTATAATCTAGGGGCAGAGGAGCAGTACTTC

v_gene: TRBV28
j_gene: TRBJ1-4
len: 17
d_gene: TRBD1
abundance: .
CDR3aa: CASSSESMTGLREKLFF
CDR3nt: TGTGCCAGCAGTTCGGAATCAATGACAGGGCTTCGTGAAAAACTGTTTTTT

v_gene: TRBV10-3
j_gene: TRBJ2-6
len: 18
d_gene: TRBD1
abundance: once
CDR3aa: CAISGRGTGGSGANVLTF
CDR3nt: TGTGCCATCAGTGGCCGGGGGACAGGGGGCTCTGGGGCCAACGTCCTGACTTTC

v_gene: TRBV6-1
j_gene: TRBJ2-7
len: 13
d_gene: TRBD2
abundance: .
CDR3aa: CASRTSGSYEQYF
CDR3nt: TGTGCCAGCAGGACTAGCGGCTCCTACGAGCAGTACTTC

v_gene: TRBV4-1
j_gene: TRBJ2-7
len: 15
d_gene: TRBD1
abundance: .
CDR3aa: CASSHDGQGGGEQYF
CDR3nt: TGCGCCAGCAGCCACGACGGACAGGGGGGCGGCGAGCAGTACTTC

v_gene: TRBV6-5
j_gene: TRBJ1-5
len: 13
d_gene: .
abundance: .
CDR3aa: CASSRNLNQPQHF
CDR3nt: TGTGCCAGTTCTAGGAACCTAAATCAGCCCCAGCATTTT

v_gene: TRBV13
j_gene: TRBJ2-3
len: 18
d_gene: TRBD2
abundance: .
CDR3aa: CASSLMASGEEGTDTQYF
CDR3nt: TGTGCCAGCAGCTTAATGGCTAGCGGAGAGGAGGGCACAGATACGCAGTATTTT

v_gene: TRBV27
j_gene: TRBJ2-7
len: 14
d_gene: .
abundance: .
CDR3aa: CASSPGAGTYEQYF
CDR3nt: TGTGCCAGCAGTCCCGGTGCAGGGACCTACGAGCAGTACTTC

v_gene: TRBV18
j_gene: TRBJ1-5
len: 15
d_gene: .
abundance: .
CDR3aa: CASSPPGDTNQPQHF
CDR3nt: TGTGCCAGCTCACCACCCGGGGACACCAATCAGCCCCAGCATTTT

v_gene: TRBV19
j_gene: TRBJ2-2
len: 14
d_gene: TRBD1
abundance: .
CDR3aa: CASRRQGSTGELFF
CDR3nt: TGTGCCAGTAGAAGACAGGGCTCGACCGGGGAGCTGTTTTTT

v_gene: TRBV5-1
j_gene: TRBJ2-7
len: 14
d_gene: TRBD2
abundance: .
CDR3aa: CASSGASGSYEQYF
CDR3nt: TGCGCCAGCAGCGGGGCTAGCGGGTCCTACGAGCAGTACTTC

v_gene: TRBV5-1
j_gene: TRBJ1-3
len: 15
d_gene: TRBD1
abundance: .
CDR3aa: CASSYGQASGNTIYF
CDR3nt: TGCGCCAGCAGTTACGGACAGGCCTCTGGAAACACCATATATTTT

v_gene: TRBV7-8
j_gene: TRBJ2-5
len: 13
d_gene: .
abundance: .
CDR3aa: CASSFPPGETQYF
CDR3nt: TGTGCCAGCAGCTTCCCCCCAGGGGAGACCCAGTACTTC

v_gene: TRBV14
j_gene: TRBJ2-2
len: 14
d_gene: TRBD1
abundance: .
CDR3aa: CASSQNRGRQRLFF
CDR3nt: TGTGCCAGCAGCCAAAACAGGGGGCGGCAGCGGCTGTTTTTT

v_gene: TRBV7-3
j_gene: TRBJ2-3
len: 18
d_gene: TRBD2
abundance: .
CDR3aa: CASSDLTSGAYSTDTQYF
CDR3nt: TGTGCCAGCAGCGACCTGACTAGCGGGGCCTATAGCACAGATACGCAGTATTTT

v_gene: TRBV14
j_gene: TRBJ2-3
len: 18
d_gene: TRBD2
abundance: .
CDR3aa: CASSPLPGLAIGTDTQYF
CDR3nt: TGTGCCAGCAGCCCATTGCCGGGACTAGCGATTGGCACAGATACGCAGTATTTT

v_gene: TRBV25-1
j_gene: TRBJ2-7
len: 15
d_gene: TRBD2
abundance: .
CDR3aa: CASTGGAGTRYEQYF
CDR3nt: TGTGCCAGCACCGGGGGGGCAGGTACCCGCTACGAGCAGTACTTC

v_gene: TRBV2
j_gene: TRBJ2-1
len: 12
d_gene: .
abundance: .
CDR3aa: CASKLIEGGRFF
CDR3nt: TGTGCCAGCAAACTGATCGAGGGCGGTCGGTTCTTC

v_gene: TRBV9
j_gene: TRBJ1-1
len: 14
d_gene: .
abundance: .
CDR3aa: CASSVNSMNTEAFF
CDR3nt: TGTGCCAGCAGCGTAAACAGCATGAACACTGAAGCTTTCTTT

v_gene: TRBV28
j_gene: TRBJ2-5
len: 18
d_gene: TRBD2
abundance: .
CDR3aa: CASSSRDIAGGPQETQYF
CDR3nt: TGTGCCAGCAGTAGTCGGGATATAGCGGGAGGACCCCAAGAGACCCAGTACTTC

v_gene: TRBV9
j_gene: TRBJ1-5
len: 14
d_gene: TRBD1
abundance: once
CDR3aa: CASSAGTGNQPQHF
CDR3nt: TGTGCCAGCAGCGCGGGGACAGGCAATCAGCCCCAGCATTTT

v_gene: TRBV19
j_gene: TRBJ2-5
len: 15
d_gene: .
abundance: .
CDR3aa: CASSISGVSEGTQYF
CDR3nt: TGTGCCAGTAGTATTTCGGGTGTGTCAGAAGGGACCCAGTACTTC

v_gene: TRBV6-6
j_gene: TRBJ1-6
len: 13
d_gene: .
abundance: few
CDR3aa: CAVRSGNNSPLHF
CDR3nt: TGTGCCGTCCGGTCGGGAAATAATTCACCCCTCCACTTT

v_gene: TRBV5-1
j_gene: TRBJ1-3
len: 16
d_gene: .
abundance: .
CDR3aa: CASSFLHGSSGNTIYF
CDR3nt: TGCGCCAGCAGCTTCCTACATGGGAGCTCTGGAAACACCATATATTTT

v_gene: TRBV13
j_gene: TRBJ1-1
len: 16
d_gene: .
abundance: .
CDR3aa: CASSPGGIRMNTEAFF
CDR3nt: TGTGCCAGCAGCCCGGGAGGAATCAGAATGAACACTGAAGCTTTCTTT

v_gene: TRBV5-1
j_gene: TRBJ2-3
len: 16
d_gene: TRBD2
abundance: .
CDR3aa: CASSSILGLATDTQYF
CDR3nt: TGCGCCAGCAGCTCGATCCTGGGACTAGCGACAGATACGCAGTATTTT

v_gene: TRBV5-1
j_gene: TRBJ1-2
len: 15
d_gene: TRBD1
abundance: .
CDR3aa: CASSLALDRGYGYTF
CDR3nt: TGCGCCAGCAGCTTGGCCTTGGACAGGGGATATGGCTACACCTTC

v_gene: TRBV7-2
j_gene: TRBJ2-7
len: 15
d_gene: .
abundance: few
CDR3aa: CASSLGGVSSYEQYF
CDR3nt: TGTGCCAGCAGCTTAGGAGGTGTCAGCTCCTACGAGCAGTACTTC

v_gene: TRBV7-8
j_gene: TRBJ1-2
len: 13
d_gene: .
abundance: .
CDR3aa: CASSLGTIGGYTF
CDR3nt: TGTGCCAGCAGCTTAGGGACTATAGGGGGCTACACCTTC

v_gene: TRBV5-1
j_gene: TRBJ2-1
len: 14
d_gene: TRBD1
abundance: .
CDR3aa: CASSRTGIYNEQFF
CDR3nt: TGTGCCAGCAGCCGGACAGGGATTTACAATGAGCAGTTCTTC

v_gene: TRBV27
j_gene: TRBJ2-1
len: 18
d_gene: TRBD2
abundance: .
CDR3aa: CASSLFPGLAGGRNEQFF
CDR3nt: TGTGCCAGCAGTTTATTCCCAGGGTTAGCGGGAGGGCGCAATGAGCAGTTCTTC

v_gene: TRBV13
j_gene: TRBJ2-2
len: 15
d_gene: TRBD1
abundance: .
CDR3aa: CASSFSAGGAGELFF
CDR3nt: TGTGCCAGCAGCTTCTCGGCAGGGGGTGCCGGGGAGCTGTTTTTT

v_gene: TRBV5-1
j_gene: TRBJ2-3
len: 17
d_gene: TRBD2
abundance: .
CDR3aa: CASSLVISGGSTDTQYF
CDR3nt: TGCGCCAGCAGCTTGGTTATTAGCGGGGGAAGCACAGATACGCAGTATTTT

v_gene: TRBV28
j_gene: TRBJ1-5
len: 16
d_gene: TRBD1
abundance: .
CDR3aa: CASRKTGRGGNQPQHF
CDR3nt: TGTGCCAGCAGGAAGACAGGGCGAGGGGGCAATCAGCCCCAGCATTTT

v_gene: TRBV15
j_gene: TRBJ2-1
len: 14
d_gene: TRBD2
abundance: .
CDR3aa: CATFTGTSVNEQFF
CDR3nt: TGTGCCACTTTCACCGGGACTAGCGTAAATGAGCAGTTCTTC

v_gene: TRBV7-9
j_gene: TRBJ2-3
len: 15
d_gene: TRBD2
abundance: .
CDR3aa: CASSFTSGSTDTQYF
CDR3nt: TGTGCCAGCAGCTTCACTAGCGGGAGCACAGATACGCAGTATTTT

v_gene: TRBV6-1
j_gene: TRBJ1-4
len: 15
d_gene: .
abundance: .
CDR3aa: CASSEATANNEKLFF
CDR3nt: TGTGCCAGCAGTGAAGCGACAGCCAATAATGAAAAACTGTTTTTT

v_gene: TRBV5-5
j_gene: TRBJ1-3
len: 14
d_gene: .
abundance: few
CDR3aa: CASSFGGSGNTIYF
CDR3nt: TGTGCCAGCAGCTTCGGAGGCTCTGGAAACACCATATATTTT

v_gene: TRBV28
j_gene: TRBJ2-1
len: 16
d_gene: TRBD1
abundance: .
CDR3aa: CASSSLLGQGRDEQFF
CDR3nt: TGTGCCAGCAGTTCTCTCCTAGGACAGGGTCGGGATGAGCAGTTCTTC

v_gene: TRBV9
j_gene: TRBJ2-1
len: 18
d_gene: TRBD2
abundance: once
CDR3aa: CASSVAPLGSGREGEQFF
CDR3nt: TGTGCCAGCAGCGTAGCCCCCTTAGGAAGCGGGAGGGAAGGTGAGCAGTTCTTC